This T cell receptor (beta chain) derives from a study of T cell responses to AZD1222 COVID-19 vaccine. Overall study findings and caveats: Only 5 to 7 AZD1222 recipients were seropositive at baseline. Breadth and depth of Spike-specific TCRs rose after two AZD1222 doses.

V was pared by 1 base and J by 8 bases, with 8 bases between. The CDR3 length is 12 residues. Germline CDR1 and CDR2: GTSNPN and SVGIG (reference sequence). Sequencing was performed with immunoSEQ multiplex PCR; in TCRdb, only in-frame clones are kept and a portion is missing. Found here are roughly 110,000 clones, roughly 90% of them singletons; the top ten hold approximately 8.9%. In regard to this clone: Its antigen is unidentified.

The specimen comprised peripheral blood, sampled 28 days after the second AZD1222 dose. The rearrangement links TRBV30 to TRBJ1-4, with D unresolved. This TCR came from an adult who received the AZD1222 COVID-19 vaccine. This CDR3 is CAWSETSEKLFF. The CDR3 nucleotides are TGTGCCTGGAGTGAGACCTCCGAAAAACTGTTTTTT.